This T cell receptor beta chain was identified during a study of cytomegalovirus exposure and HLA in healthy donors. Study-wide results and limits: As was reported, the classifier diagnosed cytomegalovirus status with high specificity and sensitivity.

The length of the CDR3 is 17 residues. Germline V gene lookup returns CDR1 MGHRA and CDR2 YSYEKL. V was pared by 4 bases and J by 6 bases, with 12 bases of the junction left unmatched. Assay used: immunoSEQ multiplex PCR; TCRdb lists only in-frame clones, some missing. The profile covers roughly 62,000 clones, with about 91% appearing a single time and around 2% taken by the ten largest. As concerns this clone: Its antigen is undetermined.

This TCR derives from a woman aged 25 to 39 in good health and CMV-seronegative. The sequenced sample was PBMCs. The V gene is TRBV4-1, the J gene TRBJ2-2; 9 bases line up with TRBD1. The CDR3 protein is CASSPRTGEVLSGELFF. Here the CDR3 DNA reads TGCGCCAGCAGCCCGAGGACAGGGGAGGTTTTATCCGGGGAGCTGTTTTTT.